The text below deals with one T cell receptor (beta chain). Antigen specificity is unknown. These data belong to a study of regulatory T cells in long-lasting Graves disease. Overall study: The definition of persistent Graves' disease was over 5 years of antithyroid drugs with positive TSH receptor antibodies. Notes on the study in general: Persistent patients had a count of shared public clonotypes (about 2,700) that exceeded that of new patients (about 970).

V lost 1 base, J lost 1 base, and 13 bases lay in between. The CDR3 totals 15 residues. Germline V gives CDR1 DFQATT, CDR2 SNEGSKA (reference sequence). Arm-PCR with iRepertoire HTBI primers amplified the CDR3 regions for these TCR beta libraries. A single record per CDR3 protein comes from TCRdb applying MiXCR to the multiplex PCR reads. This sample has about 660,000 distinct CDR3 sequences, with 30% found just once. Time point of the sample: persistent/refractory GD, antithyroid drugs over 5 years with positive TRAb. The TCR library was prepared using RNA isolated from PBMCs. In this cohort, patients came from an endocrinology department located in Xi'an, China.

The receptor comes from a female donor with Graves disease. The source was peripheral blood mononuclear cells (PBMCs), collected when the disease was refractory, from a patient treated with antithyroid drugs. V and J are TRBV20-1 and TRBJ2-5, with a possible D match to TRBD2 (7 bases). CDR3 in DNA: TGCAGTGCTAGAGTTTCGGGGGGCCCCCAAGAGACCCAGTACTTC. As protein: CSARVSGGPQETQYF.